The clone carrying this T cell receptor beta chain was counted a few times. This sample is part of a study of blood T cells in healthy people across ages. Combining a sample-barcoded 5' primer with a J-beta primer mix, a second PCR ran for roughly 6 to 11 cycles. TCRdb reprocessed the 5' RACE reads via MiXCR and lists one record per CDR3 protein. The data show over 600,000 distinct CDR3 sequences, roughly 20% seen once. Per individual sample, total RNA of at least 5 micrograms was extracted. The CDR3 consists of 13 residues. Germline CDR1 reads GTSNPN; CDR2 reads SVGIG (reference sequence). Trimming shortened V by 5 bases and J by 0 bases, and 10 bases separated the two germline ends.

The TCR was taken from a man between 70 and 80 years old in good health. The sequencing sample was made of blood. The V and J genes are TRBV30 and TRBJ1-1; the D is unclear. CDR3 region: CAWAGKMNTEAFF. CDR3 nucleotide sequence: TGTGCCTGGGCGGGGAAAATGAACACTGAAGCTTTCTTT.